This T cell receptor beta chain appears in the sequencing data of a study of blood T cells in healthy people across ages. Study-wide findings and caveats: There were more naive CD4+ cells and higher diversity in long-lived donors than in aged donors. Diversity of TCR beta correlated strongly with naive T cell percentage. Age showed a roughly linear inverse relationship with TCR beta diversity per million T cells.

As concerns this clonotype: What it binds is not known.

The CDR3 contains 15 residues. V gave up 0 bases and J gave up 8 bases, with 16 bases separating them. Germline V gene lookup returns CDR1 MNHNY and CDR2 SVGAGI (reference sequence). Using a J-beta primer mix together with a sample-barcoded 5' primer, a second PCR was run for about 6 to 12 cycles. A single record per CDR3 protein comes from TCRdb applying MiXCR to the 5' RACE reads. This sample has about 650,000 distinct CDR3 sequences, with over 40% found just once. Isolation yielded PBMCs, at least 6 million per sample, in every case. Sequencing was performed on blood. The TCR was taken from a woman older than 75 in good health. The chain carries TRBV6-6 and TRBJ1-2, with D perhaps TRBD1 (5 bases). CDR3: CASSYSGATIGGYTF. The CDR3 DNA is TGTGCCAGCAGTTACTCCGGGGCCACGATTGGGGGCTACACCTTC.